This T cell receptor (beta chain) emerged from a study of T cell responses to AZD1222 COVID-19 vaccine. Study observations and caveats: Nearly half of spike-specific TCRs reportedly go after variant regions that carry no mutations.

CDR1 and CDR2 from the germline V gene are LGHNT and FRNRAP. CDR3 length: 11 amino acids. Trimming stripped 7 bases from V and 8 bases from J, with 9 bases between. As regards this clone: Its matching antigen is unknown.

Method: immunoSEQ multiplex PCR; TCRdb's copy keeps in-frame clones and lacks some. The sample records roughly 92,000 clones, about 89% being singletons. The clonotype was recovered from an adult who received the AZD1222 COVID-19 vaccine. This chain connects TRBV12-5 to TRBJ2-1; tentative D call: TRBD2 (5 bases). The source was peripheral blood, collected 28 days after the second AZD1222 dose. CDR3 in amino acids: CASASRDEQFF. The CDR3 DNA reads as TGTGCTAGTGCCTCGAGGGATGAGCAGTTCTTC.